The next 15 T cell receptor beta chains were all read from a single sample in a study of blood T cell repertoires in COVID-19. Data came from immunoSEQ multiplex PCR; TCRdb stores just in-frame clones and leaves some out. Of around 130,000 clones in the sample, just over 75% were seen once. The sequencing input was peripheral blood. The receptors derive from a human donor in a cohort sampled during active COVID-19.

The chain has TRBV25-1 and TRBJ2-5, with D possibly matching TRBD1 (6 bases). Trimming stripped 5 bases from V and 4 bases from J, with 20 bases between. CDR1 and CDR2 (germline): MGHDK, SYGVNS. The CDR3 length is 16 residues. The CDR3 sequence is CASSFLGDTPGETQYF. The CDR3 DNA follows: TGTGCCAGCAGTTTCTTAGGGGACACCCCGGGAGAGACCCAGTACTTC.

V and J are TRBV4-2 and TRBJ1-6; 7 nucleotides agree with TRBD1. Germline V gene lookup returns CDR1 LGHNA and CDR2 YNFKEQ. J was trimmed by 7 bases and V by 4 bases; bases with no gene match: 16. CDR3 length equals 18 residues. The CDR3 DNA sequence: TGTGCCAGCAGCCCCAACTTCGGTAGGACAGGCGAGAATTCACCCCTCCACTTT. It yields the protein CASSPNFGRTGENSPLHF.

The V call is TRBV19, the J call TRBJ1-6; D ambiguous. Trimming took off 7 bases at V and 7 bases at J, with 5 bases between the two ends. The CDR3 contains 11 residues. Per the germline V gene, CDR1 is LNHDA and CDR2 is SQIVND (reference sequence). The CDR3 nucleotides are TGTGCCAGTATTGAGAATTCACCCCTCCACTTT. As protein: CASIENSPLHF.

J is TRBJ1-1 and V is TRBV19, with unresolved D. Looked up from germline, CDR1 is LNHDA and CDR2 is SQIVND (reference sequence). CDR3 length: 12 residues. Deletions cut 1 base from V and 7 bases from J, with 7 bases between. CDR3 protein: CASSIAGGEAFF. The CDR3 bases are TGTGCCAGTAGTATAGCGGGTGGTGAAGCTTTCTTT. Complete variable domain (other parts from reference TRBV19 and TRBJ1-1): DGGITQSPKYLFRKEGQNVTLSCEQNLNHDAMYWYRQDPGQGLRLIYYSQIVNDFQKGDIAEGYSVSREKKESFPLTVTSAQKNPTAFYLCASSIAGGEAFFGQGTRLTVV.

Only one count was recorded for this clone. The chain recombines TRBV2 with TRBJ2-4, with TRBD2 matching over 14 bases. The V segment lost 6 bases and the J segment 0 bases; nucleotides outside the gene matches: 7. The CDR3 spans 18 residues. CDR1 and CDR2 (germline): SNHLY, FYNNEI. CDR3 region: CASRRGLAGEIAKNIQYF. The CDR3 DNA follows: TGTGCCAGCAGGCGGGGACTAGCGGGGGAGATAGCCAAAAACATTCAGTACTTC.

CDR3 sequence: CASSPRGRQGYDTQYF. The CDR3 DNA is TGTGCCAGCAGTCCCCGCGGCCGACAGGGATACGATACGCAGTATTTT. The rearrangement links TRBV27 to TRBJ2-3, with 7 bases aligning to TRBD1. Germline-derived CDR1 and CDR2 are MNHEY and SMNVEV (reference sequence). The CDR3 has 16 amino acids. The V segment lost 5 bases and the J segment 6 bases; nucleotides outside the gene matches: 14.

The V and J genes are TRBV28 and TRBJ2-7, with 8 bases fitting TRBD1. This CDR3 is built from 12 residues. J lost 3 bases, V lost 7 bases, and 2 bases had no gene match. Germline lookup yields CDR1 MDHEN and CDR2 SYDVKM. The CDR3 loop is CASTGQGYEQYF. The CDR3 DNA is TGTGCCAGCACCGGACAGGGCTACGAGCAGTACTTC.

The chain recombines TRBV3-1 (or the pseudogene TRBV3-2) with TRBJ1-5; D call uncertain. The V and J ends lost 1 base and 3 bases respectively, with 10 bases between them. CDR1 LGHDT and CDR2 YNNKEL come from the germline V gene (reference sequence). This CDR3 comprises 15 residues. Here the CDR3 reads CASSQGTDTNQPQHF. CDR3 DNA: TGTGCCAGCAGCCAAGGCACTGATACCAATCAGCCCCAGCATTTT.

The V and J genes are TRBV28 and TRBJ2-7; the D gene is possibly TRBD2 (6 bases). Trimming left V 5 bases short and J 5 bases short, with 10 bases between. The CDR3 extends over 12 amino acids. In germline, CDR1 is MDHEN, CDR2 SYDVKM. The CDR3 sequence: CASSGGFNEQYF. CDR3 DNA sequence: TGTGCCAGCAGTGGAGGGTTTAACGAGCAGTACTTC.

This chain connects TRBV30 to TRBJ2-7; D perhaps matches TRBD2 (6 bases). This CDR3 is built from 14 residues. The ends were cut back, 2 bases at V and 6 bases at J, with 17 bases in the middle. Germline loops: CDR1 GTSNPN, CDR2 SVGIG (reference sequence). CDR3 in amino acids: CAWSRRARTGEQYF. The CDR3, as DNA: TGTGCCTGGAGTCGGAGGGCGCGGACCGGCGAGCAGTACTTC.

The chain has TRBV10-1 and TRBJ2-3; 11 positions match TRBD2. This CDR3 comprises 16 residues. Germline V gene data show CDR1 as WNHNN and CDR2 as SYGVQD (reference sequence). V lost 2 bases, J lost 4 bases, and 5 bases stayed unmatched. The CDR3 DNA reads TGCGCCAGCAGTGAGATTGTAGCGGGGGGGCCAGATACGCAGTATTTT. This sequence encodes CASSEIVAGGPDTQYF.

The genes are TRBV19 and TRBJ2-1; D is perhaps TRBD2 (5 bases). The length of the CDR3 is 13 residues. V was clipped by 6 bases and J by 9 bases, with 15 bases between them. Germline V gene sequence: CDR1 LNHDA, CDR2 SQIVND (reference sequence). The CDR3 DNA is TGTGCCAGTAGGGGCACCTACCGGGGTGAGCAGTTCTTC. Protein product: CASRGTYRGEQFF.

The gene calls are TRBV6-5 and TRBJ2-7; 10 bases fit TRBD2. The CDR3 runs to 14 residues. With 7 bases clipped from V and 6 bases from J, the junction kept 9 bases outside the gene matches. Germline V lookup: CDR1 MNHEY, CDR2 SVGAGI. The CDR3, as DNA: TGTGCCAGCACCTCAAGGACTAGCGGCAGCGAGCAGTACTTC. Translated, it gives CASTSRTSGSEQYF.

This clone was seen only a few times. The chain couples TRBV5-1 to TRBJ1-4; the D is unclear. Per the germline V gene, CDR1 is SGHRS and CDR2 is YFSETQ. V dropped 0 bases and J dropped 8 bases, with 11 bases sitting between them. This CDR3 comprises 14 residues. Here the CDR3 reads CASSLESPGEKLFF. The CDR3 bases are TGCGCCAGCAGCTTGGAAAGCCCGGGAGAAAAACTGTTTTTT.

A remark on this clone: Distinct nucleotide sequences in the sample also encode this CDR3. The V and J genes are TRBV15 and TRBJ1-3, with 10 bases fitting TRBD1. Germline values: CDR1 LNHNV, CDR2 YYDKDF (reference sequence). CDR3 length equals 15 residues. J gave up 4 bases and V 3 bases, and 3 bases lay outside the gene matches. The CDR3 DNA reads TGTGCCACCAGCAGGGACAGGGGGTCCGGAAACACCATATATTTT. Amino acid sequence: CATSRDRGSGNTIYF.